The present T cell receptor (beta chain) was sequenced within a study of blood T cell repertoires in COVID-19. Some clones are missing from TCRdb's copy, which holds only in-frame ones; the method was immunoSEQ multiplex PCR. The data contain 120,000 or so clones, roughly 87% of them singletons. The TCR was taken from an older man with active or convalescent COVID-19. Specimen: peripheral blood.

The CDR3 DNA is TGTGCCAGCTCCAGGGCTAGCGGGGGGTTAGAGACCCAGTACTTC. Translation: CASSRASGGLETQYF. This chain joins TRBV27 and TRBJ2-5, with 11 positions matching TRBD2. CDR3 size: 15 residues. The V and J ends lost 8 bases and 4 bases, in that order; junction bases with no gene match: 9. CDR1 is MNHEY, CDR2 SMNVEV, per germline (reference sequence).